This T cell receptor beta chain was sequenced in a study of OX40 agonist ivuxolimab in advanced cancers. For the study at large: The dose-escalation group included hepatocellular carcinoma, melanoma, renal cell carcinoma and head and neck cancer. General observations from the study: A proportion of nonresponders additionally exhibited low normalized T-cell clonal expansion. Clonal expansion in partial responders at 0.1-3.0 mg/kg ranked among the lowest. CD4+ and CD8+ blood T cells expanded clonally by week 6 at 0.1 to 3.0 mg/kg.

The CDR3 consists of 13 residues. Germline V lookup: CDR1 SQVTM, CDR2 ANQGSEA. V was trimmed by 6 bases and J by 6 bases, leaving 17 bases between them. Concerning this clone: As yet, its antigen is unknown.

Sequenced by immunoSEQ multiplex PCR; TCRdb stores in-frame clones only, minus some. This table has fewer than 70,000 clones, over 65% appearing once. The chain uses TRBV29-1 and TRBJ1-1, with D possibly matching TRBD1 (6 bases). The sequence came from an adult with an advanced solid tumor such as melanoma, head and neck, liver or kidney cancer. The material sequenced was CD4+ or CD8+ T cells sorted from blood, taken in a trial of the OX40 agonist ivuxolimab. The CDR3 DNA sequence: TGCAGCGTCGCTTCGGGGGGGGCAGCTGAAGCTTTCTTT. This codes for CSVASGGAAEAFF.